This T cell receptor (beta chain) was captured in a study of CD8 T cells in ankylosing spondylitis. Overall study results and limits: A TCR beta motif of several highly homologous variants appeared characteristic of ankylosing spondylitis blood. Prior work had noted some motif variants in reactive arthritis blood and synovial fluid.

Quantitative 5'-RACE with molecular barcodes was used to make the TCR beta libraries. TCRdb ran MiXCR on the 5' RACE reads and lists one entry per CDR3 protein. The repertoire consists of roughly 240,000 distinct CDR3 sequences, with under 8.5% occurring once and the leading ten covering around 4.9%. Trimming stripped 4 bases from V and 5 bases from J, with 15 bases between. This CDR3 is built from 15 residues. The germline gives CDR1 SEHNR, CDR2 FQNEAQ (reference sequence). In this sample, this clonotype turned up many times. Its antigen is unidentified. This clonotype originated in a female donor with ankylosing spondylitis or in good health (not recorded which). The rearrangement uses TRBV7-9 and TRBJ1-5; D is uncertain. Material for sequencing was blood, either unsorted or a sorted T cell fraction (not recorded which). In DNA form, the CDR3 reads TGTGCCAGCAGCTCCGGTCCAGGCGTCGATCAGCCCCAGCATTTT. It translates to CASSSGPGVDQPQHF.